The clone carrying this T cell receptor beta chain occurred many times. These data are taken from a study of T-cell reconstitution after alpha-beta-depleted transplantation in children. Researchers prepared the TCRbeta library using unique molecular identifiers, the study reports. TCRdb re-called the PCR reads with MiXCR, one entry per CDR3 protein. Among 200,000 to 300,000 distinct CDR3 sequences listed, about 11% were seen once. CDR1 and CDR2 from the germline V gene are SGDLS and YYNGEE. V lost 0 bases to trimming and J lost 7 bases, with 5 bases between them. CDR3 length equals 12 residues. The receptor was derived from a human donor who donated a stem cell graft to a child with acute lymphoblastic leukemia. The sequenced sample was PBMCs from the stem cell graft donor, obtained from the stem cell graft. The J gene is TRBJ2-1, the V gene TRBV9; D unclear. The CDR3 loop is CASSVEDNEQFF. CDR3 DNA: TGTGCCAGCAGCGTAGAGGATAATGAGCAGTTCTTC.